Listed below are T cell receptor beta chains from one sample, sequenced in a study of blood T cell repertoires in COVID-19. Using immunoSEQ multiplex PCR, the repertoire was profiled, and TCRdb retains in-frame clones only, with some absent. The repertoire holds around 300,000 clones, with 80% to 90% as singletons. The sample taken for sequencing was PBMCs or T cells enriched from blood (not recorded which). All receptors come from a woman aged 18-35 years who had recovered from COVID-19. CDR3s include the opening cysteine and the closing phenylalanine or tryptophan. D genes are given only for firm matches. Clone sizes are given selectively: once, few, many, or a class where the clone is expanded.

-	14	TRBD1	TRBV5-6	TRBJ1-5	TGTGCCAGCAGCTTGACAGGGGATAAGCAGCCCCAGCATTTT	CASSLTGDKQPQHF
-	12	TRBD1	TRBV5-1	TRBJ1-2	TGCGCCAGCAAGGGGACAGGGGATGGCTACACCTTC	CASKGTGDGYTF
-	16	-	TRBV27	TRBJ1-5	TGTGCCAGCAGTTTAGGATTGGGAGGGGCGAATCAACCCCAGCATTTT	CASSLGLGGANQPQHF
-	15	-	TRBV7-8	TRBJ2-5	TGTGCCAGCAGCTTGCAGACAGGTTTTTTAGAGACCCAGTACTTC	CASSLQTGFLETQYF
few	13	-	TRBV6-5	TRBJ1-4	TGTGCCAGCAGGGACAGCTTTAATGAAAAACTGTTTTTT	CASRDSFNEKLFF
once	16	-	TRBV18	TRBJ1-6	TGTGCCAGCTCACCAGGCCGGGGGGAAGATAATTCACCCCTCCACTTT	CASSPGRGEDNSPLHF
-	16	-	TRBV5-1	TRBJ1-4	TGCGCCAGCAGCTTTATACCGGGGGACTCGGGTGAAAAACTGTTTTTT	CASSFIPGDSGEKLFF
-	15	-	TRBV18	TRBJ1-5	TGTGCCAGCTCACCCTCCGGAGGACGGGATCAGCCCCAGCATTTT	CASSPSGGRDQPQHF
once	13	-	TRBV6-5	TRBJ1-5	TGTGCCAGCACTCCCCAGGGCAATCAGCCCCAGCATTTT	CASTPQGNQPQHF
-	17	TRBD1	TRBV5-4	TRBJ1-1	TGTGCCAGCAGCCCTGACAGGGGGCCCCGACGGAACACTGAAGCTTTCTTT	CASSPDRGPRRNTEAFF
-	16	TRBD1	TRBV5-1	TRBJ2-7	TGCGCCAGCAGCCGTGATGGACAGGGGAGCTCCTACGAGCAGTACTTC	CASSRDGQGSSYEQYF
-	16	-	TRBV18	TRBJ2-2	TGTGCCAGCTCACCCCCGCGAGAGGGAAACACCGGGGAGCTGTTTTTT	CASSPPREGNTGELFF
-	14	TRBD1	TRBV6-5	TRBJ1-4	TGTGCCAGCAGAGGACAGGCAACTAATGAAAAACTGTTTTTT	CASRGQATNEKLFF
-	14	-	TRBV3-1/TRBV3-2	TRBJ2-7	TGTGCCAGCAGCCAACCTCAAGGAGGGTACGAGCAGTACTTC	CASSQPQGGYEQYF
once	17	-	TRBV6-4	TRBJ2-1	TGTGCCAGCAGTGACTCGATTCAACAGAGTTCCTACAATGAGCAGTTCTTC	CASSDSIQQSSYNEQFF
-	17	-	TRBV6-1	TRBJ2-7	TGTGCCAGCAGTGAGTGGGTGGGGACAACCCCTGGGTACGAGCAGTACTTC	CASSEWVGTTPGYEQYF
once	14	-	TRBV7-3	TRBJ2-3	TGTGCCAGCAGCTTAACGTACCAGTCGGATACGCAGTATTTT	CASSLTYQSDTQYF
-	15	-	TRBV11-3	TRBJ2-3	TGTGCCAGCGCCCAGGGGGGCCAAAACACAGATACGCAGTATTTT	CASAQGGQNTDTQYF
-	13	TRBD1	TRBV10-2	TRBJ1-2	TGCGCCAGCAGTCTCCAGGGGGCTCGTGGCTACACCTTC	CASSLQGARGYTF
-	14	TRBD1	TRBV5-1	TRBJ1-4	TGCGCCAGCCGACCCGGGACAGATAATGAAAAACTGTTTTTT	CASRPGTDNEKLFF
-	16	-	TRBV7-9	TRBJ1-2	TGTGCCAGCAGCCTTTACCTTTCCGGGACACGCTATGGCTACACCTTC	CASSLYLSGTRYGYTF
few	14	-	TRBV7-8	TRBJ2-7	TGTGCCAGCAGCTTAGGGGGGACTCCTTACGAGCAGTACTTC	CASSLGGTPYEQYF
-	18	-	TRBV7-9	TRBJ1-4	TGTGCCAGCAGTCCAGGAGGGGGGGCTGAACTCTTTGGTGAAAAACTGTTTTTT	CASSPGGGAELFGEKLFF